The rows below give T cell receptor beta chains drawn from one sample of a study of T cells after yellow fever vaccination. TCRdb re-called the 5' RACE reads through MiXCR, storing one row per CDR3 protein. The sample yields some 600,000 distinct CDR3 sequences, 9% to 15% seen once. Here the sequenced sample was PBMCs, taken on the day of the yellow fever booster vaccination. The receptor set was obtained from a man aged 25 to 45 who received the YFV17D yellow fever vaccine. CDR3s include the opening cysteine and the closing phenylalanine or tryptophan. Fields, in order: D gene, clone size, V gene, J gene, CDR3 protein, CDR3 DNA. The D gene is left open where the match is weak. Clone sizes are given selectively: once, few, many, or a class where the clone is expanded.

D: -; size: -; V: TRBV29-1; J: TRBJ1-4; CDR3: CSVTLSTLNEKLFF; DNA: TGCAGCGTGACACTGTCGACCCTAAATGAAAAACTGTTTTTT
D: TRBD1; size: -; V: TRBV29-1; J: TRBJ2-5; CDR3: CSSSSTGGVEGETQYF; DNA: TGCAGCTCCAGTTCAACAGGGGGAGTCGAAGGAGAGACCCAGTACTTC
D: -; size: -; V: TRBV7-2; J: TRBJ2-1; CDR3: CASSTTEVPQFF; DNA: TGTGCCAGCAGCACCACGGAGGTGCCGCAGTTCTTC
D: -; size: few; V: TRBV27; J: TRBJ1-5; CDR3: CASSPETGQPQHF; DNA: TGTGCCAGCAGCCCTGAGACGGGTCAGCCCCAGCATTTT
D: -; size: -; V: TRBV7-2; J: TRBJ1-5; CDR3: CASRTGRSSNQPQHF; DNA: TGTGCCAGCAGGACCGGCAGGTCTAGCAATCAGCCCCAGCATTTT
D: -; size: few; V: TRBV7-7; J: TRBJ2-3; CDR3: CASSVGGTGSTDTQYF; DNA: TGTGCTAGCAGCGTAGGCGGGACGGGGAGCACAGATACGCAGTATTTT
D: -; size: few; V: TRBV20-1; J: TRBJ2-1; CDR3: CSARPDRYNEQFF; DNA: TGCAGTGCTAGACCCGATAGATACAATGAGCAGTTCTTC
D: -; size: -; V: TRBV12-3/TRBV12-4; J: TRBJ2-3; CDR3: CASSTTASTDTQYF; DNA: TGTGCCAGCAGTACGACAGCCAGCACAGATACGCAGTATTTT
D: TRBD1; size: -; V: TRBV10-1; J: TRBJ2-7; CDR3: CASRTLNRSNGTGVELTPYEQYF; DNA: TGCGCCAGCAGAACCCTAAATAGATCAAACGGGACAGGGGTTGAACTAACCCCCTACGAGCAGTACTTC
D: -; size: -; V: TRBV24-1; J: TRBJ1-5; CDR3: CATSEAGGHNQPQHF; DNA: TGTGCCACCAGTGAGGCGGGCGGCCACAATCAGCCCCAGCATTTT
D: TRBD2; size: many; V: TRBV4-3; J: TRBJ2-7; CDR3: CASSQSSGLSYEQYF; DNA: TGCGCCAGCAGCCAATCTAGCGGACTCTCCTACGAGCAGTACTTC
D: -; size: -; V: TRBV20-1; J: TRBJ1-1; CDR3: CSAIHRQVNTEAFF; DNA: TGCAGTGCGATCCACAGACAGGTGAACACTGAAGCTTTCTTT
D: -; size: -; V: TRBV5-6; J: TRBJ2-5; CDR3: CASSGQLDSQETQYF; DNA: TGTGCCAGCAGCGGACAGCTGGACAGCCAAGAGACCCAGTACTTC
D: -; size: few; V: TRBV27; J: TRBJ2-1; CDR3: CASSLSKMAAYNEQFF; DNA: TGTGCCAGCAGTTTATCGAAGATGGCCGCCTACAATGAGCAGTTCTTC
D: TRBD2; size: -; V: TRBV27; J: TRBJ2-2; CDR3: CASNRAGANTGELFF; DNA: TGTGCCAGTAATAGGGCGGGAGCAAACACCGGGGAGCTGTTTTTT
D: TRBD2; size: many; V: TRBV19; J: TRBJ2-5; CDR3: CAARAGGGEETQYF; DNA: TGTGCCGCCCGCGCGGGAGGGGGCGAAGAGACCCAGTACTTC
D: TRBD2; size: -; V: TRBV5-4; J: TRBJ2-7; CDR3: CASSTPTSGRTTYEQYF; DNA: TGTGCCAGCAGCACCCCGACTAGCGGGAGGACTACCTACGAGCAGTACTTC
D: TRBD2; size: few; V: TRBV4-2; J: TRBJ2-5; CDR3: CASSQASFWREGLQETQYF; DNA: TGTGCCAGCAGCCAAGCCTCCTTTTGGCGGGAGGGCCTCCAAGAGACCCAGTACTTC
D: -; size: -; V: TRBV4-3; J: TRBJ2-2; CDR3: CASSQDPGAGELFF; DNA: TGCGCCAGCAGCCAAGATCCGGGGGCCGGGGAGCTGTTTTTT
D: TRBD2; size: -; V: TRBV29-1; J: TRBJ2-1; CDR3: CSADRLAGNEQFF; DNA: TGCAGCGCGGACCGTCTAGCGGGCAATGAGCAGTTCTTC
D: -; size: many; V: TRBV20-1; J: TRBJ1-5; CDR3: CSAEGRALNQPQHF; DNA: TGCAGTGCCGAGGGACGGGCACTGAATCAGCCCCAGCATTTT
D: -; size: -; V: TRBV20-1; J: TRBJ2-1; CDR3: CSAGRGEQFF; DNA: TGCAGTGCCGGCCGGGGTGAGCAGTTCTTC
D: TRBD1; size: -; V: TRBV18; J: TRBJ1-1; CDR3: CASSPGQGPTTEAFF; DNA: TGTGCCAGCTCACCAGGACAGGGGCCTACCACTGAAGCTTTCTTT
D: TRBD2; size: -; V: TRBV24-1; J: TRBJ2-3; CDR3: CATSDSPAGGPTDTQYF; DNA: TGTGCCACCAGTGATTCACCAGCGGGAGGGCCGACAGATACGCAGTATTTT
D: -; size: few; V: TRBV12-3/TRBV12-4; J: TRBJ1-4; CDR3: CASRAAEWGKLFF; DNA: TGTGCCAGCAGGGCGGCAGAGTGGGGAAAACTGTTTTTT
D: TRBD1; size: -; V: TRBV28; J: TRBJ2-5; CDR3: CASSHPGTGQETQYF; DNA: TGTGCCAGCAGTCACCCTGGGACAGGACAAGAGACCCAGTACTTC
D: -; size: few; V: TRBV7-3; J: TRBJ1-2; CDR3: CASSLRDGRLYTF; DNA: TGTGCCAGCAGCCTCCGGGACGGCCGGCTCTACACCTTC
D: -; size: -; V: TRBV6-5; J: TRBJ2-6; CDR3: CASSYSFTSGANVLTF; DNA: TGTGCCAGCAGTTACTCATTTACTTCTGGGGCCAACGTCCTGACTTTC
D: TRBD2; size: -; V: TRBV5-5; J: TRBJ2-5; CDR3: CASSLDSGVRWETQYF; DNA: TGTGCCAGCAGCTTGGATAGCGGGGTTCGCTGGGAGACCCAGTACTTC
D: -; size: many; V: TRBV2; J: TRBJ2-4; CDR3: CASRPGHGAKNIQYF; DNA: TGTGCCAGCAGACCGGGACATGGAGCCAAAAACATTCAGTACTTC
D: -; size: few; V: TRBV28; J: TRBJ2-7; CDR3: CASLFRGRSYEQYF; DNA: TGTGCCAGCCTCTTCCGAGGGAGATCCTACGAGCAGTACTTC
D: -; size: many; V: TRBV7-2; J: TRBJ2-1; CDR3: CASRLQIDNEQFF; DNA: TGTGCCAGCAGATTACAGATTGACAATGAGCAGTTCTTC
D: TRBD1; size: -; V: TRBV5-5; J: TRBJ2-3; CDR3: CASSPLGQGWTDTQYF; DNA: TGTGCCAGCAGCCCGTTGGGACAGGGGTGGACAGATACGCAGTATTTT
D: TRBD2; size: few; V: TRBV19; J: TRBJ2-7; CDR3: CASSSHLAGVFGEQYF; DNA: TGTGCCAGTAGTAGTCATTTAGCGGGAGTGTTTGGCGAGCAGTACTTC
D: -; size: -; V: TRBV6-2/TRBV6-3; J: TRBJ2-5; CDR3: CASSGVQGVTQYF; DNA: TGTGCCAGCAGTGGGGTCCAAGGAGTGACCCAGTACTTC
D: TRBD1; size: -; V: TRBV5-1; J: TRBJ2-5; CDR3: CASTRGDSKGETQYF; DNA: TGCGCCAGCACTCGAGGGGACAGTAAGGGTGAGACCCAGTACTTC
D: -; size: few; V: TRBV7-2; J: TRBJ2-7; CDR3: CASSSSAGNYEQYF; DNA: TGTGCCAGCAGCTCCTCGGCGGGGAACTACGAGCAGTACTTC
D: TRBD2; size: few; V: TRBV20-1; J: TRBJ2-1; CDR3: CSARSDTAGFWDNEQFF; DNA: TGCAGTGCTAGGAGTGACACAGCGGGGTTTTGGGACAATGAGCAGTTCTTC
D: -; size: few; V: TRBV4-3; J: TRBJ2-6; CDR3: CASSQEGAGANVLTF; DNA: TGCGCCAGCAGCCAAGAGGGGGCTGGGGCCAACGTCCTGACTTTC
D: TRBD1; size: -; V: TRBV27; J: TRBJ2-5; CDR3: CASSLSSPGGETQYF; DNA: TGTGCCAGCAGTTTATCGTCCCCAGGGGGAGAGACCCAGTACTTC
D: TRBD2; size: few; V: TRBV6-2/TRBV6-3; J: TRBJ2-7; CDR3: CASSPLTSGRNEQYF; DNA: TGTGCCAGCAGTCCACTGACTAGCGGGAGGAACGAGCAGTACTTC
D: TRBD1; size: many; V: TRBV29-1; J: TRBJ2-1; CDR3: CSVAGTGTVYNEQFF; DNA: TGCAGCGTAGCCGGGACAGGGACGGTATACAATGAGCAGTTCTTC
D: -; size: few; V: TRBV20-1; J: TRBJ2-7; CDR3: CSAEASSYEQYF; DNA: TGCAGTGCCGAGGCCAGTTCCTACGAGCAGTACTTC
D: TRBD2; size: -; V: TRBV29-1; J: TRBJ2-1; CDR3: CSVVSGTKQFF; DNA: TGCAGCGTTGTATCCGGGACTAAACAGTTCTTC
D: -; size: few; V: TRBV5-1; J: TRBJ2-5; CDR3: CASSKGTTFQETQYF; DNA: TGCGCCAGCAGCAAAGGGACGACCTTTCAAGAGACCCAGTACTTC
D: TRBD1; size: few; V: TRBV5-1; J: TRBJ1-2; CDR3: CASSSGQGSSYGYTF; DNA: TGCGCCAGCAGCTCGGGACAGGGGAGTAGCTATGGCTACACCTTC
D: -; size: few; V: TRBV29-1; J: TRBJ2-7; CDR3: CSVEELDSYEQYF; DNA: TGCAGCGTTGAAGAGTTAGACTCCTACGAGCAGTACTTC
D: -; size: many; V: TRBV27; J: TRBJ2-7; CDR3: CASSSDAGQYLEQYF; DNA: TGTGCCAGCAGTTCGGATGCGGGACAATACCTCGAGCAGTACTTC
D: -; size: many; V: TRBV18; J: TRBJ2-5; CDR3: CASSPGLIQETQYF; DNA: TGTGCCAGCTCACCCGGGCTAATTCAAGAGACCCAGTACTTC
D: TRBD2; size: few; V: TRBV6-1; J: TRBJ2-2; CDR3: CASSEAELAGVAGELFF; DNA: TGTGCCAGCAGTGAAGCGGAACTAGCGGGAGTTGCCGGGGAGCTGTTTTTT
D: TRBD1; size: -; V: TRBV7-9; J: TRBJ2-7; CDR3: CASSVTGVEQYF; DNA: TGTGCCAGCAGCGTCACAGGGGTCGAGCAGTACTTC
D: TRBD2; size: -; V: TRBV27; J: TRBJ2-1; CDR3: CASSGELAGEVRNEQFF; DNA: TGTGCCAGCAGTGGGGAACTAGCGGGAGAGGTGCGGAATGAGCAGTTCTTC
D: TRBD1; size: many; V: TRBV12-3/TRBV12-4; J: TRBJ2-7; CDR3: CASREDRAYEQYF; DNA: TGTGCCAGCAGAGAGGACAGGGCCTACGAGCAGTACTTC
D: -; size: -; V: TRBV14; J: TRBJ2-5; CDR3: CASSQWGGMEETQYF; DNA: TGTGCCAGCAGCCAATGGGGCGGGATGGAGGAGACCCAGTACTTC
D: -; size: -; V: TRBV5-1; J: TRBJ2-2; CDR3: CASSLRTTGELFF; DNA: TGCGCCAGCAGCTTGCGTACCACCGGGGAGCTGTTTTTT
D: -; size: -; V: TRBV20-1; J: TRBJ2-7; CDR3: CSASPQGNYEQYF; DNA: TGCAGTGCTAGCCCCCAGGGGAACTACGAGCAGTACTTC
D: -; size: once; V: TRBV6-1; J: TRBJ2-3; CDR3: CASLGPGTDTQYF; DNA: TGTGCCAGCTTAGGCCCCGGCACAGATACGCAGTATTTT
D: -; size: once; V: TRBV12-2; J: TRBJ2-1; CDR3: CASRLAERICGLSMNNEQFF; DNA: TGTGCAAGTCGCTTAGCCGAACGAATCTGCGGGCTAAGCATGAACAATGAGCAGTTCTTC
D: -; size: -; V: TRBV7-9; J: TRBJ2-7; CDR3: CASSETTLGYEQYF; DNA: TGTGCCAGCAGCGAAACGACATTAGGTTACGAGCAGTACTTC
D: -; size: many; V: TRBV11-3; J: TRBJ2-1; CDR3: CASSSGADSYNEQFF; DNA: TGTGCCAGCAGTTCCGGAGCCGACTCCTACAATGAGCAGTTCTTC